This entry lists 3 T cell receptor beta chains sequenced from one sample in a study of blood T cell repertoires in COVID-19. Assay: immunoSEQ multiplex PCR; the TCRdb copy retains only in-frame clones and omits some. This sample has about 64,000 clones, with around 80% found just once. Sequencing used peripheral blood. These receptors came from a man aged 55 to 70 with COVID-19, enrolled during active disease.

The genes are TRBV29-1 and TRBJ1-1; 10 nucleotides line up with TRBD1. From germline, CDR1 is SQVTM and CDR2 ANQGSEA. CDR3 length: 16 residues. V lost 1 base to trimming and J lost 11 bases; unmatched junction nucleotides: 16. This CDR3 reads CSVEARGHGTGEAAFF. In nucleotides, the CDR3 is TGCAGCGTTGAAGCCCGGGGACACGGGACAGGGGAGGCGGCTTTCTTT.

The count of this clone is one. This chain connects TRBV28 to TRBJ2-3, with 9 positions matching TRBD2. This CDR3 is 16 amino acids long. J lost 2 bases, V lost 6 bases, and 9 bases had no gene match. CDR1 is MDHEN, CDR2 SYDVKM, per germline. This chain's CDR3 is CASSPWGTSSTDTQYF. Written as DNA, the CDR3 is TGTGCCAGCAGCCCATGGGGGACTAGCTCCACAGATACGCAGTATTTT.

On this clone itself: Within the sample, other DNA sequences also encode this same CDR3. CDR3 DNA: TGTGCCAGCAGCTTGGGGGCTCGGGGGGCCACTGAAGCTTTCTTT. Protein product: CASSLGARGATEAFF. The chain has TRBV5-5 and TRBJ1-1; possible D gene TRBD1, 6 bases. Per the germline V gene, CDR1 is SGHKS and CDR2 is YYEKEE (reference sequence). V was clipped by 0 bases and J by 4 bases, with 13 bases between them. The CDR3 totals 15 residues.